These T cell receptor beta chains were read from a single sample in a study of blood T cells in healthy people across ages. Each CDR3 protein gets one entry after TCRdb re-called the 5' RACE reads with MiXCR. Of over a million distinct CDR3 sequences listed, around 40% were seen once; the top ten hold just over 4%. Material: blood. The receptors were sampled from a woman aged 18-30 years in good health. Both conserved end residues are part of each CDR3. A D gene is named only where the DNA matches it firmly. A row's size may be missing; if present it is once, few, many or a size class.

TRBD1	TRBV6-6	NA	TRBJ1-5	CASSYGTGKSNQPQHF	TGTGCCAGCAGTTACGGGACAGGGAAAAGCAATCAGCCCCAGCATTTT
NA	TRBV4-1	NA	TRBJ2-2	CASSQEAGTDGELFF	TGCGCCAGCAGCCAAGAGGCGGGGACGGACGGGGAGCTGTTTTTT
NA	TRBV27	NA	TRBJ1-5	CASSPRGVSNQPQHF	TGTGCCAGCAGCCCCCGGGGGGTTAGCAATCAGCCCCAGCATTTT
NA	TRBV30	NA	TRBJ2-1	CAWSSKDPSEQFF	TGTGCCTGGAGTTCCAAGGACCCGAGTGAGCAGTTCTTC
TRBD1	TRBV28	NA	TRBJ2-7	CASTPQGAGYEQYF	TGTGCCAGCACTCCCCAGGGGGCAGGCTACGAGCAGTACTTC
TRBD1	TRBV29-1	NA	TRBJ1-1	CSGGTGSGTEAFF	TGCAGCGGAGGGACAGGGTCGGGCACTGAAGCTTTCTTT
NA	TRBV7-2	NA	TRBJ2-3	CASSLGGPGPDTQYF	TGTGCCAGCAGCTTAGGAGGTCCAGGTCCAGATACGCAGTATTTT
TRBD2	TRBV6-5	NA	TRBJ2-5	CASSTSGGWETQYF	TGTGCCAGCAGCACAAGCGGGGGCTGGGAGACCCAGTACTTC
NA	TRBV9	few	TRBJ2-1	CASSVGVLDEQFF	TGTGCCAGCAGCGTCGGGGTTTTGGATGAGCAGTTCTTC
TRBD1	TRBV5-1	NA	TRBJ2-3	CASGTESTDTQYF	TGCGCCAGCGGGACAGAGAGCACAGATACGCAGTATTTT